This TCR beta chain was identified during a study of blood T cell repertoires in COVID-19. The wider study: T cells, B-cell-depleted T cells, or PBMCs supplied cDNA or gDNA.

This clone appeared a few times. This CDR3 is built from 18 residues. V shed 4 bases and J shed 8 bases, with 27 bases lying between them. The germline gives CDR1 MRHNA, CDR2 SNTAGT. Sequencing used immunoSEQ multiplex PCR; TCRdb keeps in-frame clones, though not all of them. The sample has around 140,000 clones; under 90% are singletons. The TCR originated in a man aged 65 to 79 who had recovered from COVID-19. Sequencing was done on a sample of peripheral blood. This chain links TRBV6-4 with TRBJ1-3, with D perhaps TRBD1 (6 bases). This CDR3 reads CASSGPHTGRGILDTIYF. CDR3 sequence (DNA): TGTGCCAGCAGTGGACCACATACGGGCAGGGGCATTTTGGACACCATATATTTT.